The 18 T cell receptor beta chains presented below share a single source sample, sequenced in a study of a mutant IDH1 vaccine in newly diagnosed glioma. The table came from immunoSEQ multiplex PCR; TCRdb's copy has only in-frame clones and leaves some out. The table lists about 94,000 clones, 85% to 90% of them singletons. Their antigens remain unidentified. Specified time point: week 47, end of study. Doses comprised 300 ug of mutant IDH1 20-mer peptide each, plus topical imiquimod. The sample here was PBMCs, taken from a glioma patient whose treatment included an IDH1 peptide vaccine. These receptors all stem from a woman in her forties or fifties with glioma.

The genes are TRBV6-1 and TRBJ2-1, with D possibly being TRBD2 (6 bases). This CDR3 region has 13 residues. Trimming left V 8 bases short and J 5 bases short, with 13 bases between. In germline, CDR1 is MNHNS, CDR2 SASEGT. The chain's CDR3 is CASRRGMNNEQFF. In nucleotides, the CDR3 is TGTGCCAGCCGGAGGGGAATGAACAATGAGCAGTTCTTC.

This clone was detected only once. The V gene is TRBV28, the J gene TRBJ1-4; 7 bases align to TRBD1. The V gene end was trimmed by 3 bases and the J gene end by 2 bases; junction bases not matched to a gene: 3. The V gene's germline CDR1 is MDHEN and CDR2 SYDVKM. CDR3 length: 15 amino acids. The CDR3 region has the DNA TGTGCCAGCAGTTTTGAGGGGGCTACTAATGAAAAACTGTTTTTT. Protein: CASSFEGATNEKLFF.

This chain connects TRBV5-1 to TRBJ2-7, with D perhaps given as TRBD1 or TRBD2 (5 bases each). Germline assignment: CDR1 SGHRS and CDR2 YFSETQ. This CDR3 is 15 amino acids long. V was cut by 3 bases and J by 0 bases, with 13 bases left in between. CDR3 amino acids: CASSSRDDGSYEQYF. The CDR3 DNA is TGCGCCAGCAGCTCCCGGGACGACGGCTCCTACGAGCAGTACTTC.

This chain links TRBV5-4 with TRBJ2-1; 10 bases agree with TRBD2. The germline V gene encodes CDR1 SGHNT and CDR2 YYREEE (reference sequence). V lost 0 bases, J lost 8 bases, and 5 bases stayed unmatched. This CDR3 is 15 amino acids long. The CDR3 sequence is CASSLASGSVYEQFF. Written as DNA, the CDR3 is TGTGCCAGCAGCTTGGCTAGCGGGAGTGTATATGAGCAGTTCTTC.

The CDR3 coding sequence is TGCAGCGTTGGAGGGAGAGCCTACGAGCAGTACTTC. Its protein product is CSVGGRAYEQYF. The chain carries TRBV29-1 and TRBJ2-7, with TRBD2 as a possible D gene (5 bases). Germline V lookup: CDR1 SQVTM, CDR2 ANQGSEA. Trimming removed 4 bases from V and 2 bases from J, with 9 bases in between. This CDR3 has 12 amino acids.

J is TRBJ2-5 and V is TRBV19; D not resolved. CDR1 is LNHDA and CDR2 is SQIVND in the germline V gene (reference sequence). CDR3 size: 13 residues. Trimming pared 4 bases from V and 1 base from J, leaving 7 bases between. CDR3 DNA sequence: TGTGCCAGTAGTAAGGCAAGCCAAGAGACCCAGTACTTC. This encodes CASSKASQETQYF. Supplemented by reference TRBV19 and TRBJ2-5, the full variable domain reads DGGITQSPKYLFRKEGQNVTLSCEQNLNHDAMYWYRQDPGQGLRLIYYSQIVNDFQKGDIAEGYSVSREKKESFPLTVTSAQKNPTAFYLCASSKASQETQYFGPGTRLLVL.

This clone occurred once. V gene TRBV7-9 combines with J gene TRBJ2-7; D may be TRBD2 (6 bases). V was shortened by 5 bases and J by 1 base, with 15 bases between the two germline ends. The V gene's germline CDR1 is SEHNR and CDR2 FQNEAQ (reference sequence). CDR3 length: 15 residues. The chain's CDR3 is CASSPQSGRSYEQYF. The CDR3 DNA reads TGTGCCAGCAGCCCACAGAGCGGGCGGTCCTACGAGCAGTACTTC. Combining the CDR3 with reference TRBV7-9 and TRBJ2-7 gives the whole variable domain DTGVSQNPRHKITKRGQNVTFRCDPISEHNRLYWYRQTLGQGPEFLTYFQNEAQLEKSRLLSDRFSAERPKGSFSTLEIQRTEQGDSAMYLCASSPQSGRSYEQYFGPGTRLTVT.

The genes are TRBV5-1 and TRBJ1-6; a possible D gene is TRBD1 (5 bases). Germline V gene data show CDR1 as SGHRS and CDR2 as YFSETQ. The CDR3 has 13 residues. Trimming removed 5 bases at V and 10 bases at J, with 13 bases between. The CDR3 sequence: CASSIQGRSPLHF. Written as DNA, the CDR3 is TGCGCCAGCAGTATCCAGGGACGATCACCCCTCCACTTT.

The chain joins TRBV6-5 to TRBJ1-1, with 7 bases fitting TRBD1. With 6 bases clipped from V and 4 bases from J, the junction kept 2 bases outside the gene matches. The CDR3 contains 12 residues. Germline V gives CDR1 MNHEY, CDR2 SVGAGI. The CDR3 is CASSQGVTEAFF. The CDR3, as DNA: TGTGCCAGCAGCCAGGGGGTCACTGAAGCTTTCTTT.

The chain uses TRBV29-1 and TRBJ1-2; 7 nucleotides line up with TRBD1. The CDR3 extends over 11 amino acids. Germline V gene sequence: CDR1 SQVTM, CDR2 ANQGSEA. CDR3 bases: TGCGGGGAGGGGACAGCCTATGGCTACACCTTC. Its translation: CGEGTAYGYTF.

A few counts support this clone. The J gene is TRBJ1-2, the V gene TRBV5-1; 7 nucleotides line up with TRBD1. The length of the CDR3 is 14 residues. Trimming removed 0 bases from V and 2 bases from J; junction bases left unmatched: 1. CDR1 and CDR2 from the germline V gene are SGHRS and YFSETQ. CDR3 protein: CASSLDRGNYGYTF. The CDR3 coding sequence is TGCGCCAGCAGCTTGGACAGGGGAAACTATGGCTACACCTTC. Drawing the rest from reference TRBV5-1 and TRBJ1-2, the complete variable domain is KAGVTQTPRYLIKTRGQQVTLSCSPISGHRSVSWYQQTPGQGLQFLFEYFSETQRNKGNFPGRFSGRQFSNSRSEMNVSTLELGDSALYLCASSLDRGNYGYTFGSGTRLTVV.

This rearrangement joins TRBV7-9 to TRBJ1-5, with TRBD1 as a possible D gene (6 bases). The V end lost 5 bases, the J end lost 1 base, and 18 bases lay between the germline ends. Per the germline V gene, CDR1 is SEHNR and CDR2 is FQNEAQ (reference sequence). The CDR3 contains 17 residues. CDR3 amino acids: CASSPAGGARSNQPQHF. DNA for the CDR3: TGTGCCAGCAGCCCCGCGGGGGGCGCACGGAGCAATCAGCCCCAGCATTTT.

The chain has TRBV18 and TRBJ2-5; D perhaps matches TRBD2 (6 bases). V was shortened by 4 bases and J by 3 bases, with 12 bases between the two germline ends. CDR1 KGHSH and CDR2 LQKENI come from the germline V gene. The CDR3 is 14 amino acids. The CDR3 coding sequence is TGTGCCAGCTCACTCCTGGGCGGGGAAGAGACCCAGTACTTC. This gives the protein CASSLLGGEETQYF.

The rearrangement uses TRBV5-8 and TRBJ2-5, with 10 bases that match TRBD1. Gene TRBJ2-7 matches the end of the DNA better, so the J call may be wrong. This CDR3 comprises 13 residues. CDR1 SGHTS and CDR2 YDEGEE come from the germline V gene. In DNA, the CDR3 is TGTGCCAGCAGCCGGGACAGGGGATACGAGCAGTACTTC. It is translated as CASSRDRGYEQYF.

The chain employs TRBV6-5 and TRBJ1-2; D is ambiguous. Germline V gene sequence: CDR1 MNHEY, CDR2 SVGAGI. Trimming cost V 6 bases and J 2 bases, with 10 bases left between them. The CDR3 consists of 13 residues. CDR3 nucleotides: TGTGCCAGCAGCCCGACCCTCAACTATGGCTACACCTTC. This encodes CASSPTLNYGYTF.

The rearrangement joins TRBV28 to TRBJ2-3; 9 positions match TRBD2. V was clipped by 4 bases and J by 5 bases; unmatched bases: 7. Germline loops: CDR1 MDHEN, CDR2 SYDVKM. This CDR3 has 15 amino acids. The CDR3 protein is CASSSWREGLDTQYF. The CDR3 DNA sequence: TGTGCCAGCAGTTCGTGGCGGGAGGGCCTAGATACGCAGTATTTT.

This rearrangement joins TRBV5-1 to TRBJ2-2; 7 nucleotides align to TRBD2. Trimming cost V 0 bases and J 1 base; bases outside gene matches: 3. The CDR3 consists of 16 residues. Germline-derived CDR1 and CDR2 are SGHRS and YFSETQ. This CDR3 is CASSLVASGNTGELFF. The CDR3 region has the DNA TGCGCCAGCAGCTTGGTGGCTAGCGGGAACACCGGGGAGCTGTTTTTT. Complete variable domain (other parts from reference TRBV5-1 and TRBJ2-2): KAGVTQTPRYLIKTRGQQVTLSCSPISGHRSVSWYQQTPGQGLQFLFEYFSETQRNKGNFPGRFSGRQFSNSRSEMNVSTLELGDSALYLCASSLVASGNTGELFFGEGSRLTVL.

The chain is built from TRBV9 and TRBJ2-7; D tentatively fits TRBD1 or TRBD2 (5 bases each). The V end lost 4 bases, the J end lost 3 bases, and 17 bases lay between the germline ends. Germline V gene data show CDR1 as SGDLS and CDR2 as YYNGEE. There are 15 residues in the CDR3. The CDR3 nucleotides are TGTGCCAGCAGCCCCCGTGAGGGACGGTACTACGAGCAGTACTTC. Its translation: CASSPREGRYYEQYF.